Presented here are 20 T cell receptor beta chains from one specimen sequenced in a study of blood T cell repertoires in COVID-19. Sequencing was performed with immunoSEQ multiplex PCR; in TCRdb, only in-frame clones are kept and a portion is missing. The profile shows nearly 100,000 clones, around nine tenths of them singletons. The material sequenced was peripheral blood. These receptors all come from a man older than 75 with acute or convalescent COVID-19.

CDR3 sequence reads: CSVGDRGDQPQHF. In DNA, the CDR3 is TGCAGCGTTGGTGACAGGGGAGATCAGCCCCAGCATTTT. The V and J genes are TRBV29-1 and TRBJ1-5; 8 bases align to TRBD1. Germline CDR1 and CDR2: SQVTM and ANQGSEA. J gave up 5 bases and V 4 bases, and 4 bases lay outside the gene matches. CDR3 size: 13 residues.

The genes are TRBV5-1 and TRBJ1-4; the D gene is possibly TRBD1 (5 bases). Germline V gene data show CDR1 as SGHRS and CDR2 as YFSETQ. Trimming pared 0 bases from V and 4 bases from J, leaving 13 bases between. This CDR3 spans 16 amino acids. The CDR3 bases are TGCGCCAGCAGCTTGGCAGGAGGGACCGATAATGAAAAACTGTTTTTT. This encodes CASSLAGGTDNEKLFF.

The chain joins TRBV19 to TRBJ1-4, with a possible D match to TRBD1 (5 bases). Looked up from germline, CDR1 is LNHDA and CDR2 is SQIVND (reference sequence). Trimming pared 5 bases from V and 7 bases from J, leaving 11 bases between. The CDR3 is 13 residues long. The CDR3 reads CASSGQGFEKLFF. CDR3 DNA: TGTGCCAGTAGTGGCCAGGGATTTGAAAAACTGTTTTTT.

The chain combines TRBV4-2 with TRBJ2-3; 11 positions match TRBD2. This CDR3 has 16 residues. The germline CDR1 and CDR2 sequences are LGHNA and YNFKEQ. With 5 bases clipped from V and 3 bases from J, the junction kept 7 bases outside the gene matches. In DNA form, the CDR3 reads TGTGCCAGCAGCGACCGTTTAGCGGGAGGGACAGATACGCAGTATTTT. It translates to CASSDRLAGGTDTQYF.

The gene calls are TRBV23-1 and TRBJ2-1; 9 bases are shared with TRBD1. TRBV23-1 is identified as an open reading frame with a role that is uncertain. The V segment lost 3 bases and the J segment 6 bases; nucleotides outside the gene matches: 3. This CDR3 region has 14 residues. DNA of the CDR3: TGCGCCAGCAGTCACGGGACAGGGAGCAATGAGCAGTTCTTC. Protein: CASSHGTGSNEQFF.

The chain carries TRBV12-5 and TRBJ2-1; 9 positions match TRBD1. The ends lost 5 bases at V and 9 bases at J; junction bases unmatched: 8. The CDR3 covers 14 residues. Germline V gene lookup returns CDR1 LGHNT and CDR2 FRNRAP. The CDR3 protein is CASGIGQGISEQFF. The DNA of the CDR3 is TGTGCTAGTGGTATTGGACAGGGGATTAGTGAGCAGTTCTTC.

This sequence joins TRBV19 and TRBJ2-1; 8 nucleotides match TRBD1. Germline V gene lookup returns CDR1 LNHDA and CDR2 SQIVND (reference sequence). The CDR3 has 14 amino acids. Trimming took 5 bases from V and 2 from J; bases not matched to a gene: 2. CDR3 loop: CASSLQGAYNEQFF. The CDR3 DNA is TGTGCCAGTAGTTTACAGGGGGCCTACAATGAGCAGTTCTTC.

The chain is built from TRBV19 and TRBJ2-2; TRBD2 matches at 15 bases. The CDR3 is 20 residues long. The V and J ends lost 0 bases and 3 bases, in that order; junction bases with no gene match: 8. The germline gives CDR1 LNHDA, CDR2 SQIVND (reference sequence). The CDR3: CASSIDRTSGRAEYTGELFF. For the CDR3, the DNA is TGTGCCAGTAGTATAGATAGGACTAGCGGGAGGGCCGAGTACACCGGGGAGCTGTTTTTT.

The chain uses TRBV15 and TRBJ1-4; 9 bases are a match to TRBD1. V shed 1 base and J 7 bases; nucleotides not matched to a gene: 4. This CDR3 comprises 15 residues. CDR1 and CDR2 (germline): LNHNV, YYDKDF (reference sequence). The CDR3 DNA sequence: TGTGCCACCAGCAGAGGGGGACAGGGAAGTGAAAAACTGTTTTTT. The encoded protein is CATSRGGQGSEKLFF.

V and J are TRBV11-2 and TRBJ2-2, with 11 bases fitting TRBD1. V lost 5 bases to trimming and J lost 3 bases; unmatched junction nucleotides: 5. There are 16 residues in the CDR3. Germline-derived CDR1 and CDR2 are SGHAT and FQNNGV. The CDR3 region has the DNA TGTGCCAGCAGCGCACCGGGACAGGGGGACACCGGGGAGCTGTTTTTT. Residues: CASSAPGQGDTGELFF.

V usage is TRBV30 and J usage is TRBJ2-3; tentatively, D is TRBD2 (5 bases). V dropped 3 bases and J dropped 6 bases, with 19 bases sitting between them. This CDR3 has 15 residues. The germline gives CDR1 GTSNPN, CDR2 SVGIG (reference sequence). Here the CDR3 DNA reads TGTGCCTGGAGATTCCTAGCAGGAGTCGGGGATACGCAGTATTTT. Translation gives CAWRFLAGVGDTQYF.

In its sample, this clone was seen a few times. The chain combines TRBV7-3 with TRBJ1-1; tentatively, D is TRBD1 (5 bases). Germline CDR1 and CDR2: SGHTA and FQGTGA. The V gene lost 5 bases and the J gene lost 9 bases, with 19 bases spanning the gap. CDR3 length: 14 residues. CDR3 residues: CASSRSTGEKKAFF. CDR3 coding DNA: TGTGCCAGCAGCAGATCGACGGGGGAAAAGAAAGCTTTCTTT.

The genes are TRBV24-1 and TRBJ2-3; 8 nucleotides align to TRBD1. This CDR3 region has 17 residues. Germline loops: CDR1 KGHDR, CDR2 SFDVKD. V lost 4 bases, J lost 1 base, and 9 bases stayed unmatched. This CDR3 reads CATSDTGTGARTDTQYF. The CDR3, as DNA: TGTGCCACCAGTGACACCGGGACAGGTGCTCGCACAGATACGCAGTATTTT.

The chain employs TRBV2 and TRBJ1-4, with 7 bases identical to TRBD1. Germline V gene lookup returns CDR1 SNHLY and CDR2 FYNNEI. The CDR3 is made up of 14 amino acids. Trimming took 7 bases from V and 5 from J; bases not matched to a gene: 7. The CDR3: CASIADRRNEKLFF. The DNA of the CDR3 is TGTGCCAGCATAGCGGACAGGAGGAATGAAAAACTGTTTTTT.

The genes are TRBV27 and TRBJ2-1; 8 bases map to TRBD1. This CDR3 has 17 amino acids. After removal of 6 bases from V and 8 bases from J, the junction contained 18 bases not matched to a gene. CDR1 and CDR2 from the germline V gene are MNHEY and SMNVEV (reference sequence). The chain's CDR3 is CASSRPTGTGGSYEQFF. In DNA, the CDR3 is TGTGCCAGCAGCCGACCCACCGGGACAGGTGGTTCTTATGAGCAGTTCTTC.

The chain links TRBV6-5 to TRBJ2-7; 8 bases map to TRBD1. This CDR3 has 15 amino acids. Per the germline V gene, CDR1 is MNHEY and CDR2 is SVGAGI. The J segment lost 5 bases and the V segment lost 6 bases, leaving 12 bases of the junction unmatched. CDR3 amino acids: CASSPTGGSRHEQYF. CDR3 nucleotides: TGTGCCAGCAGCCCAACAGGGGGGTCGAGGCACGAGCAGTACTTC.

The CDR3 nucleotides read TGTGCCAGCAGCGTAACGGACAGTAATTCACCCCTCCACTTT. Protein sequence: CASSVTDSNSPLHF. The chain employs TRBV9 and TRBJ1-6; perhaps TRBD1 as D (6 bases). The germline gives CDR1 SGDLS, CDR2 YYNGEE. The CDR3 sequence is 14 residues long. V dropped 1 base and J dropped 6 bases, with 8 bases sitting between them. Using reference TRBV9 and TRBJ1-6 for the parts outside the CDR3, the full variable domain is DSGVTQTPKHLITATGQRVTLRCSPRSGDLSVYWYQQSLDQGLQFLIQYYNGEERAKGNILERFSAQQFPDLHSELNLSSLELGDSALYFCASSVTDSNSPLHFGNGTRLTVT.

This clone was recorded a few times. The V call is TRBV24-1, the J call TRBJ2-1, with 13 bases lining up with TRBD2. CDR3 length equals 16 residues. V trimming: 4 bases; J trimming: 8 bases; junction bases outside the gene matches: 7. The germline gives CDR1 KGHDR, CDR2 SFDVKD. The CDR3 DNA reads as TGTGCCACCAGTGACCCCTGGACTAGCGGGAGCGATGAGCAGTTCTTC. This translates into CATSDPWTSGSDEQFF.

V usage is TRBV28 and J usage is TRBJ1-2; 10 positions agree with TRBD1. V shed 8 bases, J shed 6 bases, and the junction held 6 bases outside the gene matches. This CDR3 spans 13 amino acids. Germline V gene lookup returns CDR1 MDHEN and CDR2 SYDVKM. The CDR3 region is CASGDRGGDGYTF. CDR3 bases: TGTGCCAGCGGGGACAGGGGTGGGGATGGCTACACCTTC.

The gene calls are TRBV28 and TRBJ1-4; 8 bases are a match to TRBD1. The J segment lost 7 bases and the V segment lost 6 bases, leaving 7 bases of the junction unmatched. The CDR3 has 14 amino acids. Germline lookup yields CDR1 MDHEN and CDR2 SYDVKM. This CDR3 is CASSNRGRSEKLFF. The CDR3 DNA follows: TGTGCCAGCAGCAACAGGGGGAGAAGTGAAAAACTGTTTTTT.